This T cell receptor beta chain was identified in a study of blood T cell repertoires in COVID-19. Study at large: Sample material is recorded as cDNA or gDNA derived from T cells, B-cell-depleted T cells, or PBMCs.

In the original analysis: It was from reference gene primer amplification that nucleated cell counts were estimated. Assay used: immunoSEQ multiplex PCR; TCRdb lists only in-frame clones, some missing. V and J calls and clone size are given by that table; D and trimming were obtained from the DNA. This table has approximately 74,000 clones, 80% to 85% appearing once. Trimming pared 3 bases from V and 7 bases from J, leaving 16 bases between. CDR3 length equals 15 residues. Germline values: CDR1 LNHDA, CDR2 SQIVND (reference sequence). Sample: peripheral blood. The rearrangement joins TRBV19 to TRBJ2-1, with D perhaps TRBD2 (5 bases). The clonotype was recovered from a man aged 80 or over with active or convalescent COVID-19. CDR3 in amino acids: CASSIKWETRNEQFF. In DNA form, the CDR3 reads TGTGCCAGTAGTATTAAGTGGGAAACTAGAAATGAGCAGTTCTTC.